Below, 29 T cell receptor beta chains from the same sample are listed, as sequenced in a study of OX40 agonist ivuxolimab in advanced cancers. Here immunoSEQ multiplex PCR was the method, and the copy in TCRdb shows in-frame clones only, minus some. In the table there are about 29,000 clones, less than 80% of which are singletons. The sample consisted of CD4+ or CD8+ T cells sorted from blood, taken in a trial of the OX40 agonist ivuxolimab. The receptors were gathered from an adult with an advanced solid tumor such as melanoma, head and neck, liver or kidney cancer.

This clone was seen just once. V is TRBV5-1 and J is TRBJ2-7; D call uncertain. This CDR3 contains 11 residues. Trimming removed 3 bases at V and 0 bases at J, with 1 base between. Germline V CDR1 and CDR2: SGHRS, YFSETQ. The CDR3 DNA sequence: TGCGCCAGCAGCTACTCCTACGAGCAGTACTTC. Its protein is CASSYSYEQYF. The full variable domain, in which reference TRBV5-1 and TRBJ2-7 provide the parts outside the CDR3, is KAGVTQTPRYLIKTRGQQVTLSCSPISGHRSVSWYQQTPGQGLQFLFEYFSETQRNKGNFPGRFSGRQFSNSRSEMNVSTLELGDSALYLCASSYSYEQYFGPGTRLTVT.

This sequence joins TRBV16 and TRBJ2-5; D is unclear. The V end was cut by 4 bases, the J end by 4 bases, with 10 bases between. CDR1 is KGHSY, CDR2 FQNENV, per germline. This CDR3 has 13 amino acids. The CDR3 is CASSPYVGETQYF. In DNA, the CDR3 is TGTGCCAGCAGCCCCTACGTCGGAGAGACCCAGTACTTC.

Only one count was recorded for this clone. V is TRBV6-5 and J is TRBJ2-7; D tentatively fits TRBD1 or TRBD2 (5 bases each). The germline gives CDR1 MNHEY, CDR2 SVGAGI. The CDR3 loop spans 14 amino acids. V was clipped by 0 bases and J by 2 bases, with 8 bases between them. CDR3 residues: CASSYSGETYEQYF. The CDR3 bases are TGTGCCAGCAGTTACTCGGGGGAGACCTACGAGCAGTACTTC.

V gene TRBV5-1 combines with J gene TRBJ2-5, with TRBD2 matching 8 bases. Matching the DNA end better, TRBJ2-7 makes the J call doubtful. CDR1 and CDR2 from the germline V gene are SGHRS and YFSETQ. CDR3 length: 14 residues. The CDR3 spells CASSAGGERYEQYF. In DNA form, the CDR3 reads TGCGCCAGCAGCGCGGGGGGAGAAAGGTACGAGCAGTACTTC.

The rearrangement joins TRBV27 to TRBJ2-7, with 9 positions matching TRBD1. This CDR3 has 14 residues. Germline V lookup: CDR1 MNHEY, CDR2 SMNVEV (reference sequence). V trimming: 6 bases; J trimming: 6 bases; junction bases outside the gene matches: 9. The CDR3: CASSRDRADVEQYF. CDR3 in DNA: TGTGCCAGCAGCAGGGACAGGGCAGATGTCGAGCAGTACTTC.

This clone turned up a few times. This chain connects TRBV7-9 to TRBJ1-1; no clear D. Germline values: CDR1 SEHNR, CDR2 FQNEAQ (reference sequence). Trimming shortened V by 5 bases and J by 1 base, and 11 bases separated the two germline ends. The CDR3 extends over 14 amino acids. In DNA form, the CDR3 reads TGTGCCAGCAGCCCCGGGCCGACGAACACTGAAGCTTTCTTT. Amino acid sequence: CASSPGPTNTEAFF. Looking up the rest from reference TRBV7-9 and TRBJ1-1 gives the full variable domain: DTGVSQNPRHKITKRGQNVTFRCDPISEHNRLYWYRQTLGQGPEFLTYFQNEAQLEKSRLLSDRFSAERPKGSFSTLEIQRTEQGDSAMYLCASSPGPTNTEAFFGQGTRLTVV.

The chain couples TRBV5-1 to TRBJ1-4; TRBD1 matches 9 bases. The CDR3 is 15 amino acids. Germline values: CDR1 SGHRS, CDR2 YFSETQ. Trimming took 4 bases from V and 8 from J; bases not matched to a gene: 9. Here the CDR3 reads CASSLSGTGFEKLFF. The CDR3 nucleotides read TGCGCCAGCAGCCTATCCGGGACAGGGTTCGAAAAACTGTTTTTT.

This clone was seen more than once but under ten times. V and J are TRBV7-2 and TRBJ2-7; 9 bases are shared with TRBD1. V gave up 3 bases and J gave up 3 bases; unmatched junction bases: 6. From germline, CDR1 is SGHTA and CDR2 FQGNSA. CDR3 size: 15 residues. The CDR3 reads CASSFPGTGIYEQYF. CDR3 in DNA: TGTGCCAGCAGCTTCCCCGGGACAGGGATCTACGAGCAGTACTTC.

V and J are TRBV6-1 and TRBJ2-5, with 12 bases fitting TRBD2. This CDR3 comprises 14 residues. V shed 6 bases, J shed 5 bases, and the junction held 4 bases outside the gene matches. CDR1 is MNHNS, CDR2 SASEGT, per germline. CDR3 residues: CASSLAGGPETQYF. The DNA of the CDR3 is TGTGCCAGCAGCCTAGCGGGAGGGCCGGAGACCCAGTACTTC.

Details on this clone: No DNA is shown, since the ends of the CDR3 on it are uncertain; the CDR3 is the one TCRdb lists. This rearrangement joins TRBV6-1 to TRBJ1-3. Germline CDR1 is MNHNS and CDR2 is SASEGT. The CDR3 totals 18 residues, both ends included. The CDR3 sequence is CASSEFGPGRISGNTIYF.

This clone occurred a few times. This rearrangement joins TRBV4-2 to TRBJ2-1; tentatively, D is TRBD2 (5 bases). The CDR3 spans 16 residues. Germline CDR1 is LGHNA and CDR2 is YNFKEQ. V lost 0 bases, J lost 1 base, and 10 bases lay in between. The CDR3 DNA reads TGTGCCAGCAGCCAAGATATCGGGGTTTCCTACAATGAGCAGTTCTTC. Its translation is CASSQDIGVSYNEQFF.

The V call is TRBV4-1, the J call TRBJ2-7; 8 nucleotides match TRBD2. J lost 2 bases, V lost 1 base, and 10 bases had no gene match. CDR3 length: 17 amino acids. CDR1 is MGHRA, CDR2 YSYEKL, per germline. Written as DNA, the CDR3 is TGCGCCAGCAGCCAAGGTATAGCGGGGCCACAGACCTACGAGCAGTACTTC. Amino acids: CASSQGIAGPQTYEQYF.

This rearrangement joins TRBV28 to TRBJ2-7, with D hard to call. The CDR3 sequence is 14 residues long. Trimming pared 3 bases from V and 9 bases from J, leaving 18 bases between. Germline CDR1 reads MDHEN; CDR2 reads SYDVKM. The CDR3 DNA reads TGTGCCAGCAGTTTCTCGGTCTCCACGGCGTGGCAGTACTTC. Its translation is CASSFSVSTAWQYF. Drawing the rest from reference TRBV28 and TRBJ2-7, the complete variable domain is DVKVTQSSRYLVKRTGEKVFLECVQDMDHENMFWYRQDPGLGLRLIYFSYDVKMKEKGDIPEGYSVSREKKERFSLILESASTNQTSMYLCASSFSVSTAWQYFGPGTRLTVT.

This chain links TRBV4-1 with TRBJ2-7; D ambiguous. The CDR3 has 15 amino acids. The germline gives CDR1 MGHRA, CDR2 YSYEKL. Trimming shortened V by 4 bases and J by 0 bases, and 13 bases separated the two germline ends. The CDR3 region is CASSRYASSSYEQYF. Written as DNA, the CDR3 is TGCGCCAGCAGCCGCTACGCCTCTAGCTCCTACGAGCAGTACTTC.

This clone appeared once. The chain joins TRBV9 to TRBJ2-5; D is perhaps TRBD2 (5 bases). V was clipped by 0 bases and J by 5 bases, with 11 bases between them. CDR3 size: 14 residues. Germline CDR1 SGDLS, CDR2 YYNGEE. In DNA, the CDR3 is TGTGCCAGCAGCGTAGATCCGGGGTGGGAGACCCAGTACTTC. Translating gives CASSVDPGWETQYF. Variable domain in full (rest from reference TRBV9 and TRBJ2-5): DSGVTQTPKHLITATGQRVTLRCSPRSGDLSVYWYQQSLDQGLQFLIQYYNGEERAKGNILERFSAQQFPDLHSELNLSSLELGDSALYFCASSVDPGWETQYFGPGTRLLVL.

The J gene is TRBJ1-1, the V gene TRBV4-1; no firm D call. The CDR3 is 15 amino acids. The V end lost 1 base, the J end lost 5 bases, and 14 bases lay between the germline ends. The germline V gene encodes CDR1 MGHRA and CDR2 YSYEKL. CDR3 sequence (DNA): TGCGCCAGCAGCCAAGTCTTGATTGGAGGTACTGAAGCTTTCTTT. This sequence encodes CASSQVLIGGTEAFF.

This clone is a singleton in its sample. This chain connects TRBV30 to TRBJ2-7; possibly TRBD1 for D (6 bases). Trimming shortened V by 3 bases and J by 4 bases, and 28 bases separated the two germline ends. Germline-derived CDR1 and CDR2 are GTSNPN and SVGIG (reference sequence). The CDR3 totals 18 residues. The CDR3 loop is CAWSFNWVELQGKYEQYF. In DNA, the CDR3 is TGTGCCTGGAGCTTTAATTGGGTTGAGTTACAGGGAAAGTACGAGCAGTACTTC.

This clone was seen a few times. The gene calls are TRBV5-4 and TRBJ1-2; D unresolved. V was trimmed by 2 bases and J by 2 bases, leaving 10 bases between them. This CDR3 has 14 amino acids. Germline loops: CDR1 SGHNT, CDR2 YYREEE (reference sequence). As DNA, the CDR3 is TGTGCCAGCAGCTTAGGGCCGGGGAACTATGGCTACACCTTC. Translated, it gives CASSLGPGNYGYTF.

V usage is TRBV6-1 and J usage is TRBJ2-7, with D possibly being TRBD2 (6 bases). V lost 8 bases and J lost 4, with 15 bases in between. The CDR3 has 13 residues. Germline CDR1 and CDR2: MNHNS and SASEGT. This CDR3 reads CASQSGGWYEQYF. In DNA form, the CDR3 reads TGTGCCAGCCAAAGTGGGGGGTGGTACGAGCAGTACTTC.

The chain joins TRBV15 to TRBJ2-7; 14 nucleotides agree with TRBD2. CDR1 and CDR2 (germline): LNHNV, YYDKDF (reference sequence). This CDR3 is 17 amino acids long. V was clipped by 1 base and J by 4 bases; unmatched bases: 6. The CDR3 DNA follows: TGTGCCACCAGCAGAGCCGGGACTAGCGGGAGTTTTTACGAGCAGTACTTC. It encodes CATSRAGTSGSFYEQYF.

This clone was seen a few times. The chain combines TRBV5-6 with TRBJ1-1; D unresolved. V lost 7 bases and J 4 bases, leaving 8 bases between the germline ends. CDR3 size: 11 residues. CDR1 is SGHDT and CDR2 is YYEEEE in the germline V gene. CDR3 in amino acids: CASEVGTEAFF. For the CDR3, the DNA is TGTGCCAGCGAGGTGGGCACTGAAGCTTTCTTT.

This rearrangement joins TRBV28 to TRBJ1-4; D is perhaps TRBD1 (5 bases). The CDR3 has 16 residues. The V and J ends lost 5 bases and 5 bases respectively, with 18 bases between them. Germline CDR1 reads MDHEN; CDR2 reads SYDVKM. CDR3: CASSPFGEGKNEKLFF. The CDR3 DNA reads TGTGCCAGCAGTCCTTTCGGGGAGGGGAAGAATGAAAAACTGTTTTTT.

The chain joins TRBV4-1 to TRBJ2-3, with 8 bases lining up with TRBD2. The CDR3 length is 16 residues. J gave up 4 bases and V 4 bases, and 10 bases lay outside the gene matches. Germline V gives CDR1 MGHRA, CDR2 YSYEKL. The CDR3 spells CASSPQSSGGADTQYF. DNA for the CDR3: TGCGCCAGCAGCCCCCAGTCAAGCGGGGGTGCAGATACGCAGTATTTT.

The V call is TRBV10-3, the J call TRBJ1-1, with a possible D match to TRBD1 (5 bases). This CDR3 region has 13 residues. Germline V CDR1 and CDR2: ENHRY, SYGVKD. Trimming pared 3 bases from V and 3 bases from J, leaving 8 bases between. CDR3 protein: CAISDWGDTEAFF. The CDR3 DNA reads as TGTGCCATCAGTGATTGGGGGGACACTGAAGCTTTCTTT.

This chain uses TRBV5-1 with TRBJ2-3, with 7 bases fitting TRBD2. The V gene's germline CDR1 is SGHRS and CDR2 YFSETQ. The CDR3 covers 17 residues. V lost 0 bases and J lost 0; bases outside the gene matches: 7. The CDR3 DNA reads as TGCGCCAGCAGCTTGGTGTTTGCGGGGGATAGCACAGATACGCAGTATTTT. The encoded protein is CASSLVFAGDSTDTQYF.

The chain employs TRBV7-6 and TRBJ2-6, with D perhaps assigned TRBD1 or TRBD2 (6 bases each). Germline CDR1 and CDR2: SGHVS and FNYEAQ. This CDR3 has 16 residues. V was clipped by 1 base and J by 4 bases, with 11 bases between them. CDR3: CASSLVGGAGANVLTF. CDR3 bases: TGTGCCAGCAGCTTAGTGGGGGGCGCCGGGGCCAACGTCCTGACTTTC.

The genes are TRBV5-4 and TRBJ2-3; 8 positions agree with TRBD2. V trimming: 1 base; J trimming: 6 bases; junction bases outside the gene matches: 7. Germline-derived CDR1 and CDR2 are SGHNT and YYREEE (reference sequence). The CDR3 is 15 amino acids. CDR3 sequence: CASSLSGGLADTQYF. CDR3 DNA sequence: TGTGCCAGCAGCTTGTCGGGGGGGCTTGCCGATACGCAGTATTTT.

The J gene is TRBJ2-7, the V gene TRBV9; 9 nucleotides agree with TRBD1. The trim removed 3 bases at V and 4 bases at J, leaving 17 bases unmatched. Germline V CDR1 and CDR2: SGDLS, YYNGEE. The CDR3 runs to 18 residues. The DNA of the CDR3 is TGTGCCAGCAGCGCGTTGGACAGGGGAGGGCCCGAGGATTACGAGCAGTACTTC. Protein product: CASSALDRGGPEDYEQYF.

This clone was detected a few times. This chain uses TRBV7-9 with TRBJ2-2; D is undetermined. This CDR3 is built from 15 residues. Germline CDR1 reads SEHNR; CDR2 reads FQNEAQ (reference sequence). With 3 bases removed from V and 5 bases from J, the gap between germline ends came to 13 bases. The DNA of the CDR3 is TGTGCCAGCAGCTTTGGACCTGAAGCTACCGGGGAGCTGTTTTTT. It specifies CASSFGPEATGELFF.